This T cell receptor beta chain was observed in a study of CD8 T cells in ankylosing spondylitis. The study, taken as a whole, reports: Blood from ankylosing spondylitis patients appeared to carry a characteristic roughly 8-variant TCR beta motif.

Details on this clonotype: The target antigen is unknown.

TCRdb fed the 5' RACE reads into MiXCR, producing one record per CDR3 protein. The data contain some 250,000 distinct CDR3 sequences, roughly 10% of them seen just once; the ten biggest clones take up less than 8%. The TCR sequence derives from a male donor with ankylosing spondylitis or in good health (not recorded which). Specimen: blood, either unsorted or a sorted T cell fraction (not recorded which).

The CDR3 DNA follows: TGTGCCAGCTCACCACCGTTAGGGTCAGATACGCAGTATTTT. Encoded protein: CASSPPLGSDTQYF. The chain links TRBV18 to TRBJ2-3; no clear D. Trimming cost V 0 bases and J 4 bases, with 8 bases left between them. CDR3 size: 14 residues. The germline gives CDR1 KGHSH, CDR2 LQKENI.